This T cell receptor beta chain originates from a study of blood T cell repertoires in COVID-19. Study information: The samples span acute and convalescent COVID-19 from the United States, Italy and Spain. The cDNA or gDNA used as material had been derived from T cells, B-cell-depleted T cells, or PBMCs.

Authors' processing steps: Amplification of reference gene primers provided the estimated nucleated cell counts. This table comes from immunoSEQ multiplex PCR, and its TCRdb copy is limited to in-frame clones, with some not included. V, J and clone size derive from that table, while D and trimming were established from the DNA sequence. The data show roughly 140,000 clones, 84% seen once. The CDR3 consists of 16 residues. Trimming stripped 2 bases from V and 6 bases from J, with 14 bases between. Germline CDR1 MNHEY, CDR2 SMNVEV (reference sequence). This rearrangement joins TRBV27 to TRBJ1-6; no firm D call. Source material: peripheral blood. This TCR came from a woman aged 45-65 years with acute or convalescent COVID-19. This CDR3 is CASSLAGGLTNSPLHF. CDR3 DNA: TGTGCCAGCAGTTTAGCGGGAGGTTTAACTAATTCACCCCTCCACTTT.